This T cell receptor beta chain was recovered during a study of cytomegalovirus exposure and HLA in healthy donors. General study points: Earlier analysis found most TCR beta V segments productive about 90% or about 30% of the time.

The PCR had 60 Vbeta and 13 Jbeta primers. The repertoire was sequenced with immunoSEQ multiplex PCR; TCRdb's copy has only in-frame clones and lacks some. The sample records some 120,000 clones, 70% to 80% being singletons. This CDR3 has 17 amino acids. J lost 0 bases, V lost 5 bases, and 9 bases had no gene match. From germline, CDR1 is MDHEN and CDR2 SYDVKM. Notes on this clone: The antigen remains unidentified.

The sequencing sample was made of PBMCs. This TCR was recovered from a man aged 25 to 45 in good health and CMV-seropositive. This chain uses TRBV28 with TRBJ1-3, with 8 bases fitting TRBD1. The CDR3 protein is CASSHPNRGNSGNTIYF. For the CDR3, the DNA is TGTGCCAGCAGTCACCCCAACAGGGGGAACTCTGGAAACACCATATATTTT. The entire variable domain, with the rest obtained from reference TRBV28 and TRBJ1-3, is as follows: DVKVTQSSRYLVKRTGEKVFLECVQDMDHENMFWYRQDPGLGLRLIYFSYDVKMKEKGDIPEGYSVSREKKERFSLILESASTNQTSMYLCASSHPNRGNSGNTIYFGEGSWLTVV.